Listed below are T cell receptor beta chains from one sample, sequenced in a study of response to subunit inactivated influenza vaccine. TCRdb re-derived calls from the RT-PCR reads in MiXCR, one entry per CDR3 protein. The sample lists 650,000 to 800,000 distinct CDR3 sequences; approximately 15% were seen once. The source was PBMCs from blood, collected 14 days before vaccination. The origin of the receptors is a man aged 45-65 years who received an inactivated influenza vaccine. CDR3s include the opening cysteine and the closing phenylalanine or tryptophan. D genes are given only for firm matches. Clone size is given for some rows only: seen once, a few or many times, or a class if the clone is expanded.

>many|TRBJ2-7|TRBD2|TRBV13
TGTGCCAGCAGCCCGGTAGCGGGTCTGTCCTACGAGCAGTACTTC
CASSPVAGLSYEQYF
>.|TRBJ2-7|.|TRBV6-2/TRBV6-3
TGTGCCAGCCGGGACTCTCGCGAGCAGTACTTC
CASRDSREQYF
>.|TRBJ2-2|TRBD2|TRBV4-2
TGTGCCAGCAGCCCCCTCCCGGGGGAGGGCGGGGAGCTGTTTTTT
CASSPLPGEGGELFF
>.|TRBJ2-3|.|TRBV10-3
TGTGCCATCAGTGAATCTCCCGACACAGATACGCAGTATTTT
CAISESPDTDTQYF
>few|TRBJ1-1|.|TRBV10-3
TGTGCCATCAGTGAGGTAGCAGAAGGCACTGAAGCTTTCTTT
CAISEVAEGTEAFF
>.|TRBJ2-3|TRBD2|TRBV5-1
TGCGCCAGCAGCTTGGGACTAGCGGGACCCCCAGATACGCAGTATTTT
CASSLGLAGPPDTQYF
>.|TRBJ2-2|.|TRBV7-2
TGTGCCAGCAGCTTAGCGCAAGGGGCGGGCACCGGGGAGCTGTTTTTT
CASSLAQGAGTGELFF
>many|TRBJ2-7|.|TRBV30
TGTGCCTGGAGGGCCGGGGGAATCTACGAGCAGTACTTC
CAWRAGGIYEQYF
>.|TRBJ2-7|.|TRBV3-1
TGTGCCAGCAGCCAAGCTGGGCTGCAGTACTTC
CASSQAGLQYF
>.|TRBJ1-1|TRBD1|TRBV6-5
TGTGCCAGCAGTTATTACACAGGGGGGACTGAAGCTTTCTTT
CASSYYTGGTEAFF
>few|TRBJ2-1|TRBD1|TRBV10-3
TGTGCCATCAGTGTTTCACCAGGGGGCCTGAATGAGCAGTTCTTC
CAISVSPGGLNEQFF
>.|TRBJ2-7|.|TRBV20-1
TGCAGTGCCCCGCGGGGCTCCTACGAGCAGTACTTC
CSAPRGSYEQYF
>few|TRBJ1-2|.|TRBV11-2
TGTGCCAGCAGCTCCACCGGGCCTGGTGGCTACACCTTC
CASSSTGPGGYTF
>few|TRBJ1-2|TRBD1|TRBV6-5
TGTGCCAGCAGTTATTCGACAGGGGAGGGATATGGCTACACCTTC
CASSYSTGEGYGYTF
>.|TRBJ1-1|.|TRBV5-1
TGCGCCAGCAGCTTATCTGGTACAACCACTGAAGCTTTCTTT
CASSLSGTTTEAFF
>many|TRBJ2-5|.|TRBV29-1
TGCAGCGTTGAAGACCCGGGGACCCTGTACCAAGAGACCCAGTACTTC
CSVEDPGTLYQETQYF
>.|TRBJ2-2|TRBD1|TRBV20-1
TGCAGTGCTACCGGGACAGGGGCGAACACCGGGGAGCTGTTTTTT
CSATGTGANTGELFF
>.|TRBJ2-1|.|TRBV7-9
TGTGCCAGCAGCCTTGTGGTCGACAATGAGCAGTTCTTC
CASSLVVDNEQFF
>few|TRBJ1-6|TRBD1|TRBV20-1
TGCAGTGCTATACAGGGACAGGGACGTTCACCCCTCCACTTT
CSAIQGQGRSPLHF
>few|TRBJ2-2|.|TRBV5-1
TGCGCCAGCAGCTTTCACAGGGCGAGCACCGGGGAGCTGTTTTTT
CASSFHRASTGELFF
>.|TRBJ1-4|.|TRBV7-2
TGTGCCAGCAGCTTCAACCCCGGGGAGGGGGTCCTGTTTTTT
CASSFNPGEGVLFF
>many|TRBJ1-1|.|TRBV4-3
TGCGCCAGCAGCCCCACGTTGGAGAACACTGAAGCTTTCTTT
CASSPTLENTEAFF
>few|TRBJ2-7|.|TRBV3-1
TGTGCCAGCAGCCAGACTCTTGCGGGGGCGAGAGCCTACGAGCAGTACTTC
CASSQTLAGARAYEQYF
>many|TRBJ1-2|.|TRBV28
TGTGCCAGCAGTGGGAATCGGGTGATTGTGCATGGCTACACCTTC
CASSGNRVIVHGYTF
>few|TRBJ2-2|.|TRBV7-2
TGTGCCAGCAGCCCCCCAACCGGGGGCGATTCGTTCGGGGAGCTGTTTTTT
CASSPPTGGDSFGELFF
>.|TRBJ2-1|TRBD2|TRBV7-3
TGTGCCAGCAGCTTAAGGACTAGCGAACGATCCTACAATGAGCAGTTCTTC
CASSLRTSERSYNEQFF
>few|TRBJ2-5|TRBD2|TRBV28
TGTGCCAGCAGTCTCTCTAGCGGGGGGGCCGATGAGACCCAGTACTTC
CASSLSSGGADETQYF
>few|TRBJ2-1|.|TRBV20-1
TGCAGTGCTAGAGATTGGAGGGGGACAACCTACAATGAGCAGTTCTTC
CSARDWRGTTYNEQFF
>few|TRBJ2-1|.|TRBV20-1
TGCAGTGCTAGACCAACAAACAATGAGCAGTTCTTC
CSARPTNNEQFF
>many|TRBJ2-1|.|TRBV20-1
TGCAGTGCTAAATTAGGACCCTCCTACAATGAGCAGTTCTTC
CSAKLGPSYNEQFF
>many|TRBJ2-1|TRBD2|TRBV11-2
TGTGCCAGCAGCTTAGAGGGGTCTAGCGGATACTCCTACAATGAGCAGTTCTTC
CASSLEGSSGYSYNEQFF
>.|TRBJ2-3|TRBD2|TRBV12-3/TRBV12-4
TGTGCCAGCAGTTTTGTAAGCGGGAGGGCCGGGCCAGATACGCAGTATTTT
CASSFVSGRAGPDTQYF
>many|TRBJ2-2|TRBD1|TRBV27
TGTGCCAGCAGTTTGTCGGGACAGGGAGTCACCGGGGAGCTGTTTTTT
CASSLSGQGVTGELFF
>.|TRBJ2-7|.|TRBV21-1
TGTGCCAGCAGCAAAGTCCCTCCCCTGCGAGGGCACCATTACGAGCAGTACTTC
CASSKVPPLRGHHYEQYF
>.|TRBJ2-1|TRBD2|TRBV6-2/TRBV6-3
TGTGCCAGCGGCGGGAGGGCCTGGGTGGATGAGCAGTTCTTC
CASGGRAWVDEQFF
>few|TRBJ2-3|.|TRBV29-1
TGCAGCGTGCCCAGAGCGGATACGCAGTATTTT
CSVPRADTQYF
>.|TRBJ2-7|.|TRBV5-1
TGCGCCAGCAGCTTAGGTGTGGGGGCGGGGTACGAGCAGTACTTC
CASSLGVGAGYEQYF
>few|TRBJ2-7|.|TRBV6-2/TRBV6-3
TGTGCCAGCAGTTACGGCGCAGTCTCCTACGAGCAGTACTTC
CASSYGAVSYEQYF
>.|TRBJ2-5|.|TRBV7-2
TGTGCCAGCAGCTTTGGGGGGGCCCCAGAGACCCAGTACTTC
CASSFGGAPETQYF
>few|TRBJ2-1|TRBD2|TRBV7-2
TGTGCCAGCAGCTTAGCGTGGTCTAGCGGGAGCGGTATAAATGAGCAGTTCTTC
CASSLAWSSGSGINEQFF
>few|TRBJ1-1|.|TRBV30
TGTGCCTGGAGTACCCCGAACACTGAAGCTTTCTTT
CAWSTPNTEAFF
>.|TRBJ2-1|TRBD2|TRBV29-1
TGCAGCACCCCCGGGGGGGGCGATGAGCAGTTCTTC
CSTPGGGDEQFF
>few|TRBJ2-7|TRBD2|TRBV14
TGTGCCAGCAGCCAAGTGGGCGCTGTAGCGGGAAGCGAGCAGTACTTC
CASSQVGAVAGSEQYF